These T cell receptor beta chains were read from a single sample in a study of CD8+CD57+ T cells in acquired aplastic anemia. TCRdb re-called the reads through MiXCR, storing one row per CDR3 protein. The sample lists about 160,000 distinct CDR3 sequences, 70% to 80% seen once, with approximately 42% in the top ten. What was sequenced was sorted CD4+, CD8+, or CD8+CD57+ T cells (not recorded which) from PBMCs. The receptors were sampled from a human donor with aplastic anemia. CDR3s include the opening cysteine and the closing phenylalanine or tryptophan. D genes are given only for firm matches. Clone sizes are given selectively: once, few, many, or a class where the clone is expanded.

NA	TRBV19	TRBJ1-3	NA	CASSLSGNTIYF	TGTGCCAGTAGTCTCTCTGGAAACACCATATATTTT
NA	TRBV6-4	TRBJ2-5	NA	CASSEGSGRQETQYF	TGTGCCAGCAGTGAGGGTAGCGGTAGACAAGAGACCCAGTACTTC
NA	TRBV25-1	TRBJ2-1	TRBD2	CASSEGSSASGEQFF	TGTGCCAGCAGTGAAGGTAGTTCCGCTAGCGGGGAGCAGTTCTTC
NA	TRBV25-1	TRBJ2-1	NA	CASSPDRNNKEQFF	TGTGCCAGCAGCCCCGACAGAAATAACAAAGAGCAGTTCTTC
NA	TRBV11-1	TRBJ2-7	NA	CASSLAGGGTYEQYF	TGTGCCAGCAGCTTAGCGGGAGGAGGTACCTACGAGCAGTACTTC
few	TRBV7-8	TRBJ1-1	NA	CASSLVEVGTEAFF	TGTGCCAGCAGCTTAGTTGAGGTGGGAACTGAAGCTTTCTTT
few	TRBV12-3/TRBV12-4	TRBJ1-2	NA	CASSLRGRGYTF	TGTGCCAGCAGTTTAAGGGGAAGGGGCTACACCTTC
NA	TRBV5-1	TRBJ2-5	NA	CASSLVAVQETQYF	TGCGCCAGCAGCTTGGTTGCGGTCCAAGAGACCCAGTACTTC
NA	TRBV20-1	TRBJ2-1	TRBD1	CSATWTGTYNEQFF	TGCAGTGCAACCTGGACAGGGACCTACAATGAGCAGTTCTTC
NA	TRBV24-1	TRBJ2-2	NA	CATSASTSRRTGELFF	TGTGCCACCAGTGCAAGTACATCCCGGCGCACCGGGGAGCTGTTTTTT